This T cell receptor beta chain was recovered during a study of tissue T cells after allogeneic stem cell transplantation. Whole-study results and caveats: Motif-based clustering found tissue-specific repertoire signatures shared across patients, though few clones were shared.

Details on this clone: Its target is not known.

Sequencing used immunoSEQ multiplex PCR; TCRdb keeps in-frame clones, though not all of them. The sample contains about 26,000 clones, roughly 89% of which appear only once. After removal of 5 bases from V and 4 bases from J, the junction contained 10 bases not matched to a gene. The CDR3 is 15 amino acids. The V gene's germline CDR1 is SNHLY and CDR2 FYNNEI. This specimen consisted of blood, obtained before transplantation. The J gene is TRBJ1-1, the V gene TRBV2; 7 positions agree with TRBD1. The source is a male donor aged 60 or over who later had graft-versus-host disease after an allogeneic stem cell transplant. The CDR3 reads CASSSDRVASTEAFF. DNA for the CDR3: TGTGCCAGCAGTTCCGACAGGGTAGCATCCACTGAAGCTTTCTTT.